The 3 T cell receptor beta chains given below trace back to one sample, sequenced in a study of blood T cell repertoires in COVID-19. Assay: immunoSEQ multiplex PCR; the TCRdb copy retains only in-frame clones and omits some. The sample has about 81,000 clones, more than 75% seen once. Sequenced sample: peripheral blood. These receptor sequences come from a human donor in a cohort sampled during active COVID-19.

V and J are TRBV25-1 and TRBJ2-7; D is unclear. Germline CDR1 and CDR2: MGHDK and SYGVNS. V lost 3 bases to trimming and J lost 0 bases, with 12 bases between them. The CDR3 is 15 amino acids. The CDR3 DNA sequence: TGTGCCAGCAGTGATGGCCAGTCTGTCTCCTACGAGCAGTACTTC. This encodes CASSDGQSVSYEQYF.

This rearrangement joins TRBV9 to TRBJ2-1; TRBD2 agrees at 7 bases. Germline CDR1 and CDR2: SGDLS and YYNGEE. Germline trimming cut 0 bases from V and 4 bases from J; bases unmatched to any gene: 7. This CDR3 has 16 residues. In DNA form, the CDR3 reads TGTGCCAGCAGCGTAGCAGTTGGCGGGGGATACAATGAGCAGTTCTTC. Its translation is CASSVAVGGGYNEQFF.

This clone was detected ten times or more. The V and J genes are TRBV5-1 and TRBJ1-1; 7 nucleotides agree with TRBD1. Germline V CDR1 and CDR2: SGHRS, YFSETQ. The ends lost 6 bases at V and 1 base at J; junction bases unmatched: 6. CDR3 size: 14 residues. The CDR3 coding sequence is TGCGCCAGCACGTGGGACAGCGAGAACACTGAAGCTTTCTTT. Amino acids: CASTWDSENTEAFF.